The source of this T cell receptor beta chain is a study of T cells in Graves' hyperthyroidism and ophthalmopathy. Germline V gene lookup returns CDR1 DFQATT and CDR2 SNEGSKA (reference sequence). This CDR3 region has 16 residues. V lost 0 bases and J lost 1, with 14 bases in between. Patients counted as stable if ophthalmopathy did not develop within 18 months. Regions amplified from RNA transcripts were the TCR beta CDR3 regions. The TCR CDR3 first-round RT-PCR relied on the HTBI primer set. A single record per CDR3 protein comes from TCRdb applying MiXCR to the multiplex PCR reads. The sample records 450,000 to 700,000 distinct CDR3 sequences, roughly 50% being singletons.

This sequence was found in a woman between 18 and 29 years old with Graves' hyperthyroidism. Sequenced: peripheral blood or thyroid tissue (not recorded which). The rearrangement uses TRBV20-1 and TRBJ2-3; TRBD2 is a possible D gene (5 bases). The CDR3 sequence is CSARDRGFGRTDTQYF. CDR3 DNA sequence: TGCAGTGCTAGAGATCGGGGATTTGGGCGCACAGATACGCAGTATTTT.